This T cell receptor beta chain is drawn from a study of control samples from healthy donors and cancer patients. TCRdb keeps only in-frame clones here, not all; method: immunoSEQ multiplex PCR. The sample consists of some 120,000 clones, about 92% of them appearing once. CDR3 size: 14 residues. CDR1 is SGHRS and CDR2 is YFSETQ in the germline V gene. Trimming cost V 4 bases and J 0 bases, with 9 bases left between them. The chain combines TRBV5-1 with TRBJ2-3; possibly TRBD1 for D (5 bases). The sequencing input was PBMCs. This receptor was identified in a man over 45 with head and neck cancer. The CDR3 coding sequence is TGCGCCAGCAGCCACAGACAGAGCACAGATACGCAGTATTTT. It specifies CASSHRQSTDTQYF.